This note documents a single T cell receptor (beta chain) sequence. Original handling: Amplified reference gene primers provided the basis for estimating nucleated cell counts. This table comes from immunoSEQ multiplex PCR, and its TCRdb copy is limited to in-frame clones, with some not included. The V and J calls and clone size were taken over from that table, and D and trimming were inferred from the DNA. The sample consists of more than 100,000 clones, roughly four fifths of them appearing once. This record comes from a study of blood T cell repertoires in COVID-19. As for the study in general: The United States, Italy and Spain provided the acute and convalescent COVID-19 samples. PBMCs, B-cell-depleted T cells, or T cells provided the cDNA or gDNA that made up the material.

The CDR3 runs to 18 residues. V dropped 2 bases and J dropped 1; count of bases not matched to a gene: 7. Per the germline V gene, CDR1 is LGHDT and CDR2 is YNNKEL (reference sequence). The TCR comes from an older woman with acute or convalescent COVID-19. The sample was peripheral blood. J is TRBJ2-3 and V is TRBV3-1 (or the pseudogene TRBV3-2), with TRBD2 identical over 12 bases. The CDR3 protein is CASSQPGTSGRGTDTQYF. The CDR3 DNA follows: TGTGCCAGCAGCCAACCCGGGACTAGCGGGCGGGGCACAGATACGCAGTATTTT.